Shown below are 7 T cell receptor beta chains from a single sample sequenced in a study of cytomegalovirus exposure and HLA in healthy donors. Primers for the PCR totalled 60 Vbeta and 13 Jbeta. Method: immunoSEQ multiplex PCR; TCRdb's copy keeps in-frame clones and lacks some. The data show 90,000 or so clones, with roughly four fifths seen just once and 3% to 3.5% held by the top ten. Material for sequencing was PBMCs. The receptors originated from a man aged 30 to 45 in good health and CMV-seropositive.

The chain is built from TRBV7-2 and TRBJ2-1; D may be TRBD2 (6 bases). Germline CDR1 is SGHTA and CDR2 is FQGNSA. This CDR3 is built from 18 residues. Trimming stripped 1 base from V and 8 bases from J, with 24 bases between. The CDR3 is CASSLVPLIGGLRDEQFF. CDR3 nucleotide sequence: TGTGCCAGCAGCTTAGTGCCCCTGATAGGAGGGTTACGCGATGAGCAGTTCTTC.

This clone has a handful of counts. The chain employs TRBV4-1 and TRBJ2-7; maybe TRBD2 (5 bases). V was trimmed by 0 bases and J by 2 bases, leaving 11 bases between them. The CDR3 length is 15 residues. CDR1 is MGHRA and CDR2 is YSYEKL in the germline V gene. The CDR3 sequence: CASSQEWVRAYEQYF. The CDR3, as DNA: TGCGCCAGCAGCCAAGAATGGGTGCGGGCCTACGAGCAGTACTTC.

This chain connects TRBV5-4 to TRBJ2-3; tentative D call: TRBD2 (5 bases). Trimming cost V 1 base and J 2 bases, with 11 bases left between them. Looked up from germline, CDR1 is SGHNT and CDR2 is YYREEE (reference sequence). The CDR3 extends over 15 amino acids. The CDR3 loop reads CASSLKDFHTDTQYF. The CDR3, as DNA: TGTGCCAGCAGCTTGAAGGACTTTCACACAGATACGCAGTATTTT.

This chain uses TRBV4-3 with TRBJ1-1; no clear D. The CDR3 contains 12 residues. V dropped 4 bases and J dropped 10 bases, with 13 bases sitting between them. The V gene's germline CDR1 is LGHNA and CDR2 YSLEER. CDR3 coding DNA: TGCGCCAGCAGCCCGGGCGAGGGTGGAGCTTTCTTT. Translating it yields CASSPGEGGAFF.

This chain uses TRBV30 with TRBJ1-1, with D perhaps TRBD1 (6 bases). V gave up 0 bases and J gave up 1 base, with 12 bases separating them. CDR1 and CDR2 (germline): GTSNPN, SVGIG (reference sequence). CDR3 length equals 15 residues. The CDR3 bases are TGTGCCTGGAGTGTAGGGGGAGGGGCGAACACTGAAGCTTTCTTT. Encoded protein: CAWSVGGGANTEAFF.

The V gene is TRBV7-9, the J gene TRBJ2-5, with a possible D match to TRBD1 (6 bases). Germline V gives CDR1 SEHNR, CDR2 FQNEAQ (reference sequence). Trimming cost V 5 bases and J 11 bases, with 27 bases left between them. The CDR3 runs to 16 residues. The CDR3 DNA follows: TGTGCCAGCAGCCAAATTCAGGGGATCTCGCTGGGGGAGCAGTACTTC. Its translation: CASSQIQGISLGEQYF.

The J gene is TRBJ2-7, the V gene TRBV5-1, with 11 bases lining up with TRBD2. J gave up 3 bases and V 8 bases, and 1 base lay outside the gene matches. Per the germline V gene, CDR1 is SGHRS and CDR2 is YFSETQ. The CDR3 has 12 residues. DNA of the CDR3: TGCGCCAGTACTAGCGGGAGCTACGAGCAGTACTTC. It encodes CASTSGSYEQYF.